The clone carrying this T cell receptor (beta chain) was observed a few times. Its antigen is undetermined. The data belong to a study of Ad26.COV2.S vaccination and SARS-CoV-2 variants. Study background: Donor got 5x10^10 or 1x10^11 viral particles of Ad26.COV2.S. Study results and caveats: Breadth and depth estimates from TCRs may understate total T cell responses.

Described treatment: around 19 received Ad26.COV2.S at low or high dose, single or two shots; several received placebo; per-sample allocation not given. Day 63 following the first vaccine or placebo injection was when the samples were taken. V gave up 6 bases and J gave up 1 base, with 15 bases separating them. Germline V lookup: CDR1 SGHVS, CDR2 FQNEAQ. This CDR3 region has 16 residues. TCRdb's table, derived via immunoSEQ multiplex PCR, lists solely in-frame clones and lacks some. Of some 400,000 clones in the sample, over 75% are singletons; the top ten hold under 2%. V gene TRBV7-8 combines with J gene TRBJ2-2; D is undetermined. The input for sequencing was peripheral blood, taken in a trial of Ad26.COV2.S vaccine versus placebo. The sequence was obtained from a person between 18 and 65 years old who received the Ad26.COV2.S COVID-19 vaccine or a placebo. In DNA form, the CDR3 reads TGTGCCAGCAGTCCTACCGAGGTCCGGAACACCGGGGAGCTGTTTTTT. This encodes CASSPTEVRNTGELFF.